These 32 T cell receptor beta chains were all obtained from the same sample, sequenced in a study of cytomegalovirus exposure and HLA in healthy donors. The PCR used 60 Vbeta and 13 Jbeta primers. Method: immunoSEQ multiplex PCR; TCRdb's copy keeps in-frame clones and lacks some. Among over 150,000 clones listed, 82% were seen once. Sequencing was carried out using PBMCs. These TCRs come from a man aged 50 or older in good health and CMV-seropositive.

The chain has TRBV30 and TRBJ2-3; TRBD1 might be the D (5 bases). This CDR3 spans 13 amino acids. Germline V CDR1 and CDR2: GTSNPN, SVGIG (reference sequence). V lost 0 bases and J 4 bases, leaving 8 bases between the germline ends. The CDR3 sequence is CAWSVQGADTQYF. In nucleotides, the CDR3 is TGTGCCTGGAGTGTGCAGGGCGCAGATACGCAGTATTTT. Supplemented by reference TRBV30 and TRBJ2-3, the full variable domain reads SQTIHQWPATLVQPVGSPLSLECTVEGTSNPNLYWYRQAAGRGLQLLFYSVGIGQISSEVPQNLSASRPQDRQFILSSKKLLLSDSGFYLCAWSVQGADTQYFGPGTRLTVL.

V and J are TRBV2 and TRBJ1-3, with TRBD1 as a possible D gene (6 bases). V was shortened by 7 bases and J by 4 bases, with 23 bases between the two germline ends. The CDR3 loop spans 17 amino acids. CDR1 is SNHLY, CDR2 FYNNEI, per germline. The CDR3 loop is CASNLLRGGPRGNTIYF. The DNA of the CDR3 is TGTGCCAGCAACCTCCTAAGGGGGGGGCCTCGAGGAAACACCATATATTTT.

V usage is TRBV9 and J usage is TRBJ2-7, with a weak D call TRBD1 (5 bases). CDR3 length: 14 residues. The V and J ends lost 0 bases and 6 bases respectively, with 13 bases between them. CDR1 is SGDLS, CDR2 YYNGEE, per germline. The CDR3 reads CASSVDARDSEQYF. In DNA, the CDR3 is TGTGCCAGCAGCGTAGATGCCAGGGATAGCGAGCAGTACTTC.

The V gene is TRBV11-2, the J gene TRBJ1-6; D not certain. The CDR3 runs 13 residues. Per germline, CDR1 SGHAT and CDR2 FQNNGV. V was clipped by 3 bases and J by 5 bases, with 5 bases between them. The CDR3 here is CASSFSNNSPLHF. The CDR3 DNA reads as TGTGCCAGCAGCTTTAGTAATAATTCACCCCTCCACTTT.

The sample holds a few counts of this clone. V usage is TRBV30 and J usage is TRBJ1-5; D not certain. This CDR3 has 14 amino acids. Germline CDR1 is GTSNPN and CDR2 is SVGIG (reference sequence). With 1 base removed from V and 7 bases from J, the gap between germline ends came to 14 bases. CDR3 loop: CAWSEVRGGQPQHF. In DNA form, the CDR3 reads TGTGCCTGGAGTGAAGTGCGGGGTGGCCAGCCCCAGCATTTT. Full variable domain (rest looked up from reference TRBV30 and TRBJ1-5): SQTIHQWPATLVQPVGSPLSLECTVEGTSNPNLYWYRQAAGRGLQLLFYSVGIGQISSEVPQNLSASRPQDRQFILSSKKLLLSDSGFYLCAWSEVRGGQPQHFGDGTRLSIL.

The chain recombines TRBV28 with TRBJ2-3; TRBD2 agrees at 7 bases. Looked up from germline, CDR1 is MDHEN and CDR2 is SYDVKM. V shed 6 bases, J shed 2 bases, and the junction held 5 bases outside the gene matches. The CDR3 runs 14 residues. The CDR3 DNA is TGTGCCAGCAGCCTTCAGCGGGACACAGATACGCAGTATTTT. Its translation is CASSLQRDTDTQYF. The full variable domain, with the rest looked up from reference TRBV28 and TRBJ2-3, is DVKVTQSSRYLVKRTGEKVFLECVQDMDHENMFWYRQDPGLGLRLIYFSYDVKMKEKGDIPEGYSVSREKKERFSLILESASTNQTSMYLCASSLQRDTDTQYFGPGTRLTVL.

This chain joins TRBV28 and TRBJ2-2; 8 positions agree with TRBD2. Germline CDR1 reads MDHEN; CDR2 reads SYDVKM. The CDR3 has 15 amino acids. The trim removed 3 bases at V and 0 bases at J, leaving 0 bases unmatched. The CDR3 region is CASSLGLANTGELFF. The DNA for the CDR3 is TGTGCCAGCAGTTTGGGACTAGCGAACACCGGGGAGCTGTTTTTT.

This sequence joins TRBV6-5 and TRBJ2-7, with 7 bases aligning to TRBD1. Germline V CDR1 and CDR2: MNHEY, SVGAGI. J gave up 3 bases and V 8 bases, and 4 bases lay outside the gene matches. This CDR3 has 12 amino acids. CDR3 sequence reads: CASGGQFYEQYF. DNA for the CDR3: TGTGCCAGCGGGGGACAGTTCTACGAGCAGTACTTC.

The chain uses TRBV11-1 and TRBJ2-5, with a possible D match to TRBD2 (6 bases). The CDR3 length is 15 residues. V gave up 5 bases and J gave up 5 bases, with 18 bases separating them. CDR1 SGHAT and CDR2 FQDESV come from the germline V gene (reference sequence). CDR3: CASSNNAGGAETQYF. Here the CDR3 DNA reads TGTGCCAGCAGCAACAACGCAGGAGGGGCGGAGACCCAGTACTTC.

This clone was detected only once. The chain uses TRBV30 and TRBJ1-5; maybe TRBD1 (5 bases). Germline-derived CDR1 and CDR2 are GTSNPN and SVGIG (reference sequence). This CDR3 contains 13 residues. The V and J ends lost 2 bases and 3 bases respectively, with 8 bases between them. The CDR3 sequence: CAWSQGINQPQHF. The CDR3 DNA sequence: TGTGCCTGGAGTCAGGGAATCAATCAGCCCCAGCATTTT.

This sequence joins TRBV5-1 and TRBJ2-7, with D maybe TRBD1 (5 bases). In germline, CDR1 is SGHRS, CDR2 YFSETQ. There are 12 residues in the CDR3. Trimming removed 0 bases from V and 7 bases from J, with 8 bases in between. CDR3 protein: CASSLGREEQYF. In DNA, the CDR3 is TGCGCCAGCAGCTTGGGCAGGGAAGAGCAGTACTTC.

This chain links TRBV5-6 with TRBJ2-1, with D possibly matching TRBD2 (6 bases). V gave up 4 bases and J gave up 9 bases, with 14 bases separating them. The germline CDR1 and CDR2 sequences are SGHDT and YYEEEE. CDR3 length: 13 amino acids. The CDR3 DNA reads as TGTGCCAGCAGCCCCGCGCGGGGAACTGAGCAGTTCTTC. This encodes CASSPARGTEQFF. The variable domain in full, completed from reference TRBV5-6 and TRBJ2-1, reads DAGVTQSPTHLIKTRGQQVTLRCSPKSGHDTVSWYQQALGQGPQFIFQYYEEEERQRGNFPDRFSGHQFPNYSSELNVNALLLGDSALYLCASSPARGTEQFFGPGTRLTVL.

CDR3 residues: CASRITGQGGGYTF. The DNA for the CDR3 is TGTGCCAGCAGAATAACGGGACAGGGGGGGGGCTACACCTTC. The gene calls are TRBV6-5 and TRBJ1-2; 11 bases agree with TRBD1. The CDR3 covers 14 residues. V was pared by 6 bases and J by 8 bases, with 8 bases of the junction left unmatched. Germline CDR1 reads MNHEY; CDR2 reads SVGAGI.

V and J are TRBV5-1 and TRBJ2-7; 11 bases agree with TRBD2. The V gene end was trimmed by 4 bases and the J gene end by 4 bases; junction bases not matched to a gene: 7. CDR3 length: 15 amino acids. CDR1 is SGHRS and CDR2 is YFSETQ in the germline V gene. The CDR3 reads CASSPRLAGLYEQYF. The CDR3 DNA follows: TGCGCCAGCAGCCCCCGACTAGCGGGATTATACGAGCAGTACTTC.

The chain combines TRBV5-8 with TRBJ1-2; TRBD1 aligns across 7 bases. Germline assignment: CDR1 SGHTS and CDR2 YDEGEE. V was clipped by 5 bases and J by 4 bases; unmatched bases: 8. There are 14 residues in the CDR3. The CDR3 nucleotides read TGTGCCAGCAGGACGACAGGGTTTCTCTATGGCTACACCTTC. The encoded protein is CASRTTGFLYGYTF.

The gene calls are TRBV9 and TRBJ2-1; TRBD1 is a possible D gene (5 bases). Germline CDR1 reads SGDLS; CDR2 reads YYNGEE. The CDR3 has 16 amino acids. The V end lost 0 bases, the J end lost 6 bases, and 16 bases lay between the germline ends. The CDR3 sequence is CASSVGAPGPSNEQFF. The CDR3 nucleotides read TGTGCCAGCAGCGTAGGGGCTCCAGGGCCCTCCAATGAGCAGTTCTTC. Combining the CDR3 with reference TRBV9 and TRBJ2-1 gives the whole variable domain DSGVTQTPKHLITATGQRVTLRCSPRSGDLSVYWYQQSLDQGLQFLIQYYNGEERAKGNILERFSAQQFPDLHSELNLSSLELGDSALYFCASSVGAPGPSNEQFFGPGTRLTVL.

The genes are TRBV28 and TRBJ1-5; D unclear. This CDR3 region has 11 residues. Germline CDR1 reads MDHEN; CDR2 reads SYDVKM. V was pared by 6 bases and J by 9 bases, with 9 bases between. This chain's CDR3 is CASRRGLPQHF. The CDR3 region has the DNA TGTGCCAGCAGGCGGGGTTTGCCCCAGCATTTT.

This chain joins TRBV6-5 and TRBJ1-2; the match to TRBD1 covers 9 bases. V lost 4 bases, J lost 2 bases, and 5 bases stayed unmatched. The CDR3 length is 15 residues. Germline CDR1 is MNHEY and CDR2 is SVGAGI. Here the CDR3 DNA reads TGTGCCAGCAGTTCCCCCGGGACAGGGAACTATGGCTACACCTTC. Protein product: CASSSPGTGNYGYTF.

The chain uses TRBV28 and TRBJ1-2; D is unresolved. In germline, CDR1 is MDHEN, CDR2 SYDVKM. The CDR3 is 12 amino acids. The germline V and J ends were trimmed by 8 bases and 0 bases, with 7 bases remaining between them. CDR3 sequence (DNA): TGTGCCAGCCAACTAGCTAACTATGGCTACACCTTC. Translated, it gives CASQLANYGYTF.

Only one count was recorded for this clone. The genes are TRBV5-4 and TRBJ2-3; D is unclear. From germline, CDR1 is SGHNT and CDR2 YYREEE (reference sequence). The CDR3 extends over 13 amino acids. Deletions cut 2 bases from V and 5 bases from J, with 9 bases between. In DNA form, the CDR3 reads TGTGCCAGCAGCTTTAACAGTCAAGATACGCAGTATTTT. This encodes CASSFNSQDTQYF.

This clone has more than one count but fewer than ten. The chain joins TRBV4-1 to TRBJ1-2, with a tentative D call TRBD1 (6 bases). The germline gives CDR1 MGHRA, CDR2 YSYEKL. Between the trimmed V and J ends, which lost 0 bases and 3 bases, there was a span of 11 bases. The CDR3 runs 15 residues. CDR3 amino acids: CASSQDPGVDYGYTF. The CDR3 nucleotides read TGCGCCAGCAGCCAAGACCCAGGGGTTGACTATGGCTACACCTTC.

The V gene is TRBV18, the J gene TRBJ1-6; D unclear. The germline V gene has CDR1 KGHSH and CDR2 LQKENI. The CDR3 is made up of 17 amino acids. Trimming took 2 bases from V and 0 from J, leaving 11 bases between them. In DNA form, the CDR3 reads TGTGCCAGCTCACCATCGATGGTCAGCTCCTATAATTCACCCCTCCACTTT. Its protein product is CASSPSMVSSYNSPLHF.

The V call is TRBV5-4, the J call TRBJ1-1, with TRBD1 identical over 8 bases. Germline V gives CDR1 SGHNT, CDR2 YYREEE (reference sequence). There are 16 residues in the CDR3. After removal of 5 bases from V and 3 bases from J, the junction contained 12 bases not matched to a gene. CDR3 nucleotides: TGTGCCAGCAGGGTAACTTCAGGGGGCATGCACACTGAAGCTTTCTTT. It is translated as CASRVTSGGMHTEAFF.

The rearrangement joins TRBV19 to TRBJ2-1, with D possibly matching TRBD2 (6 bases). The CDR3 has 14 amino acids. The germline gives CDR1 LNHDA, CDR2 SQIVND (reference sequence). Trimming stripped 5 bases from V and 9 bases from J, with 17 bases between. The CDR3: CASSPRAAGPEQFF. The CDR3 DNA is TGTGCCAGTAGTCCGAGGGCAGCGGGTCCTGAGCAGTTCTTC.

V is TRBV30 and J is TRBJ1-1; the D is unclear. Germline V gene data show CDR1 as GTSNPN and CDR2 as SVGIG (reference sequence). The CDR3 loop spans 13 amino acids. V lost 7 bases to trimming and J lost 6 bases, with 18 bases between them. The CDR3 DNA reads as TGTGCCTCAGAACTGGTTGGTCGGGCTGAAGCTTTCTTT. Translating it yields CASELVGRAEAFF.

This clone was recorded once. The chain is built from TRBV6-4 and TRBJ2-2; 8 bases align to TRBD2. Germline V lookup: CDR1 MRHNA, CDR2 SNTAGT. The trim removed 0 bases at V and 6 bases at J, leaving 3 bases unmatched. The CDR3 is made up of 15 amino acids. DNA for the CDR3: TGTGCCAGCAGTGACTCCAACGGGGGGGCCGGGGAGCTGTTTTTT. It codes for CASSDSNGGAGELFF.

This chain connects TRBV4-3 to TRBJ2-3, with a weak D call TRBD1 (6 bases). Trimming shortened V by 1 base and J by 2 bases, and 16 bases separated the two germline ends. The CDR3 contains 17 residues. Germline CDR1 reads LGHNA; CDR2 reads YSLEER. The CDR3 nucleotides read TGCGCCAGCAGCCAAGGTAGTAGGGCAGGGGTCACAGATACGCAGTATTTT. Translated: CASSQGSRAGVTDTQYF.

The rearrangement uses TRBV9 and TRBJ2-3; 10 bases agree with TRBD2. The CDR3 is made up of 17 amino acids. V was pared by 2 bases and J by 7 bases, with 13 bases of the junction left unmatched. Germline V gene lookup returns CDR1 SGDLS and CDR2 YYNGEE. The CDR3, as DNA: TGTGCCAGCAGCGTGTCCTTAAAGCGGGGGGGAGTGTATACGCAGTATTTT. Amino acids: CASSVSLKRGGVYTQYF.

This rearrangement joins TRBV11-1 to TRBJ2-5; 10 bases are a match to TRBD2. The end of the DNA aligns better with TRBJ2-7, so the J call may be wrong. This CDR3 contains 15 residues. Germline V lookup: CDR1 SGHAT, CDR2 FQDESV (reference sequence). The chain's CDR3 is CASSLTRAGGSEQYF. The CDR3 coding sequence is TGTGCCAGCAGCCTAACACGAGCGGGGGGGAGCGAGCAGTACTTC.

This clone occurred a few times. CDR3 DNA sequence: TGTGCCAGCAGGGAGACAGGGGGCCGATCGGATACGCAGTATTTT. Translated, it gives CASRETGGRSDTQYF. The rearrangement uses TRBV6-5 and TRBJ2-3; 10 bases match TRBD1. V trimming: 6 bases; J trimming: 6 bases; junction bases outside the gene matches: 9. The germline CDR1 and CDR2 sequences are MNHEY and SVGAGI. CDR3 length: 15 residues.

This chain joins TRBV7-9 and TRBJ1-3, with 8 bases identical to TRBD1. This CDR3 is 16 amino acids long. Unmatched junction bases numbered 5, after V lost 0 bases and J lost 4 bases. Germline lookup yields CDR1 SEHNR and CDR2 FQNEAQ (reference sequence). CDR3 loop: CASSLAGRGPGNTIYF. DNA of the CDR3: TGTGCCAGCAGCTTAGCCGGCAGGGGGCCGGGAAACACCATATATTTT.

V is TRBV29-1 and J is TRBJ2-3, with D maybe TRBD2 (6 bases). The V gene lost 4 bases and the J gene lost 0 bases, with 8 bases spanning the gap. The CDR3 is 13 amino acids. Looked up from germline, CDR1 is SQVTM and CDR2 is ANQGSEA. CDR3 coding DNA: TGCAGCGTTGTAAGCGGGAGCACAGATACGCAGTATTTT. Protein product: CSVVSGSTDTQYF.